Listed below are T cell receptor beta chains from one sample, sequenced in a study of T cell responses to AZD1222 COVID-19 vaccine. The repertoire was sequenced with immunoSEQ multiplex PCR; TCRdb's copy has only in-frame clones and lacks some. The repertoire includes some 140,000 clones, about 87% of them detected once, and 5.5% sits in the top ten. The sample was peripheral blood, taken on day 0 of AZD1222 vaccination. The source of these receptors is an adult in good health. Both conserved end residues are part of each CDR3. The D gene is left open where the match is weak. Expanded clones get a size class; other rows say once, few or many, or leave the size out.

d_gene,v_gene,abundance,j_gene,len,CDR3nt,CDR3aa
TRBD1,TRBV5-4,.,TRBJ1-6,14,TGTGCCAGCAGCTTGGCCCCAGGGGGGTCACCCCTCCACTTT,CASSLAPGGSPLHF
.,TRBV4-3,.,TRBJ1-2,14,TGCGCCAGCAGCCAAGAGGCGGCAGGGGTAGGCTACACCTTC,CASSQEAAGVGYTF
.,TRBV9,.,TRBJ2-7,14,TGTGCCAGCAGCGTAGCTGAAAGTACCTACGAGCAGTACTTC,CASSVAESTYEQYF
.,TRBV27,.,TRBJ1-1,14,TGTGCCAGCAGTTCATACAGTGAAAACACTGAAGCTTTCTTT,CASSSYSENTEAFF
.,TRBV19,.,TRBJ2-1,16,TGTGCCAGTAGTTTGCGAGGCCTTCCAGGCAATGAGGGGCAGTTCTTC,CASSLRGLPGNEGQFF
.,TRBV13,.,TRBJ1-1,14,TGTGCCAGCAGCTTGGCGCAGGGGAACACTGAAGCTTTCTTT,CASSLAQGNTEAFF
.,TRBV19,.,TRBJ2-7,14,TGTGCCAGTAGTAAAGAGGGGCTCACCTACGAGCAGTACTTC,CASSKEGLTYEQYF
.,TRBV30,.,TRBJ1-5,14,TGTGCCTGGAGTACCGGGACATTAGATCAGCCCCAGCATTTT,CAWSTGTLDQPQHF
.,TRBV21-1,once,TRBJ1-4,17,TGTGCCAGCAACCCCCGGACAGGGGATGCCAAGAGTGAAAAACTGTTTTTT,CASNPRTGDAKSEKLFF
.,TRBV18,.,TRBJ1-1,13,TGTGCCAGCTCACCTCCCGGACTCAAGTACGCTTTCTTT,CASSPPGLKYAFF
.,TRBV7-2,.,TRBJ2-3,15,TGTGCCAGCAGTCCGGGCGGGGTCGGTACAGATACGCAGTATTTT,CASSPGGVGTDTQYF